This T cell receptor beta chain was recovered during a study of vaccination and CD4 T cells after COVID-19. Study at large: Six male and four female convalescents took part, two of them Hispanic. A median of around 110 days (range 35 to 161) separated diagnosis from post-COVID sampling. Overlapping peptides of the spike proteins of SARS-CoV-2, HCoV-NL63, HCoV-OC43 and HCoV-229E were used for cell stimulation.

Treatment: approximately 11-day PBMC culture with coronavirus spike peptide pools or control peptides (ViraFEST assay). Fresh IL-2 medium was used to replace half of the medium on days 3 and 7. This clonotype was counted a few times. As yet, its antigen is unknown. CDR1 is DFQATT, CDR2 SNEGSKA, per germline (reference sequence). This CDR3 region has 17 residues. The trim removed 1 base at V and 2 bases at J, leaving 11 bases unmatched. Sequencing of the DNA from cultured CD4+ T cells was carried out with the Oncomine TCR Beta short-read assay. MiXCR was run by TCRdb on the PCR reads, yielding one entry per CDR3 protein. Here the sample spans about 10,000 distinct CDR3 sequences, 25% to 35% being singletons.

The sequence came from a human donor who had recovered from COVID-19. This chain joins TRBV20-1 and TRBJ2-3, with TRBD1 matching 8 bases. Source: CD4+ T cells from blood, cultured in vitro, taken after SARS-CoV-2 vaccination. CDR3 nucleotides: TGCAGTGCTAGAGGACAGGGGAGTCGCGGGGCCACAGATACGCAGTATTTT. Protein product: CSARGQGSRGATDTQYF.